A single sample is the source of the 15 T cell receptor beta chains below, sequenced in a study of long-term antiretroviral therapy in people with HIV. The authors ran the immunoSEQ assay, v3.0, at survey level. Libraries were prepared by immunoSEQ multiplex PCR; TCRdb keeps only in-frame clonotypes and omits some of them. The sample has some 25,000 clones; more than 65% are singletons. Sequenced here: unsorted PBMCs, sampled 3 years after starting antiretroviral therapy. The receptors stem from a man aged 50 to 59 with HIV.

This clone has a single count. The gene calls are TRBV5-6 and TRBJ1-5; D is ambiguous. The V end lost 1 base, the J end lost 4 bases, and 18 bases lay between the germline ends. Germline loops: CDR1 SGHDT, CDR2 YYEEEE. CDR3 length: 17 residues. The CDR3 sequence is CASSLRLSGSLNQPQHF. In DNA, the CDR3 is TGTGCCAGCAGCTTGAGGCTGAGTGGGTCTTTAAATCAGCCCCAGCATTTT.

The gene calls are TRBV11-2 and TRBJ2-1, with a possible D match to TRBD2 (6 bases). Per germline, CDR1 SGHAT and CDR2 FQNNGV. This CDR3 has 16 amino acids. Trimming took off 4 bases at V and 8 bases at J, with 21 bases between the two ends. Here the CDR3 reads CASSSSRDFNVHEQFF. The CDR3 nucleotides read TGTGCCAGCAGCTCCTCCCGGGACTTTAACGTCCATGAGCAGTTCTTC.

On this clone: The sample contains more than one DNA sequence encoding this CDR3. V and J are TRBV13 and TRBJ2-2; D remains ambiguous. Trimming removed 6 bases from V and 1 base from J, with 9 bases in between. The CDR3 contains 14 residues. The V gene's germline CDR1 is PRHDT and CDR2 FYEKMQ (reference sequence). CDR3 loop: CASSTRVNTGELFF. CDR3 sequence (DNA): TGTGCCAGCAGTACCCGTGTGAACACCGGGGAGCTGTTTTTT.

The chain has TRBV27 and TRBJ2-3; 9 bases map to TRBD1. With V trimmed by 7 bases and J by 4 bases, 12 bases remained unmatched. The CDR3 sequence is 16 residues long. Germline V gene sequence: CDR1 MNHEY, CDR2 SMNVEV (reference sequence). CDR3 bases: TGTGCCAGCACCCCCCTGGGACAGGGAGGATCAGATACGCAGTATTTT. Its protein product is CASTPLGQGGSDTQYF.

J is TRBJ2-1 and V is TRBV2, with TRBD1 matching 7 bases. V was clipped by 7 bases and J by 4 bases; unmatched bases: 1. CDR3 length equals 12 residues. The germline V gene has CDR1 SNHLY and CDR2 FYNNEI. In DNA form, the CDR3 reads TGTGCCAGCAAGGACAGGTACAATGAGCAGTTCTTC. Its protein product is CASKDRYNEQFF.

The rearrangement joins TRBV6-5 to TRBJ2-1; TRBD1 might be the D (5 bases). Looked up from germline, CDR1 is MNHEY and CDR2 is SVGAGI. The length of the CDR3 is 13 residues. Trimming removed 0 bases at V and 7 bases at J, with 7 bases between. The CDR3 nucleotides read TGTGCCAGCAGTTACTCGGGGCGAAATGAGCAGTTCTTC. Protein: CASSYSGRNEQFF.

The gene calls are TRBV18 and TRBJ1-1; D not resolved. CDR3 length equals 14 residues. The V and J ends lost 7 bases and 1 base respectively, with 13 bases between them. Germline V lookup: CDR1 KGHSH, CDR2 LQKENI. For the CDR3, the DNA is TGTGCCAGCTTAACTGGGAGGCAGAACACTGAAGCTTTCTTT. It translates to CASLTGRQNTEAFF.

This rearrangement joins TRBV2 to TRBJ2-5, with 12 bases matching TRBD1. The germline V gene encodes CDR1 SNHLY and CDR2 FYNNEI. The CDR3 has 13 amino acids. V dropped 8 bases and J dropped 4; count of bases not matched to a gene: 2. The CDR3 sequence: CASRDRGPETQYF. The CDR3 coding sequence is TGTGCCAGCCGGGACAGGGGGCCAGAGACCCAGTACTTC.

The chain joins TRBV6-1 to TRBJ1-2; TRBD1 aligns across 11 bases. Trimming removed 5 bases from V and 5 bases from J; junction bases left unmatched: 4. Germline V CDR1 and CDR2: MNHNS, SASEGT. This CDR3 region has 14 residues. As DNA, the CDR3 is TGTGCCAGCAGTCGGACAGGGGGCGGGTATGGCTACACCTTC. It encodes CASSRTGGGYGYTF.

The J gene is TRBJ1-5, the V gene TRBV7-2, with D perhaps matching TRBD1 (5 bases). This CDR3 has 14 residues. CDR1 SGHTA and CDR2 FQGNSA come from the germline V gene. Trimming cost V 1 base and J 2 bases, with 6 bases left between them. The CDR3 coding sequence is TGTGCCAGCAGCTTAGGGGGCGGCAATCAGCCCCAGCATTTT. Protein sequence: CASSLGGGNQPQHF.

The V and J genes are TRBV5-6 and TRBJ1-1, with D uncertain. The CDR3 covers 12 residues. Germline values: CDR1 SGHDT, CDR2 YYEEEE. V was trimmed by 0 bases and J by 3 bases, leaving 3 bases between them. The CDR3 loop reads CASSLADTEAFF. Here the CDR3 DNA reads TGTGCCAGCAGCTTGGCCGACACTGAAGCTTTCTTT.

This clone is a singleton in its sample. V gene TRBV4-3 combines with J gene TRBJ1-2, with D unresolved. V lost 5 bases and J lost 4, with 17 bases in between. This CDR3 region has 15 residues. Germline assignment: CDR1 LGHNA and CDR2 YSLEER. The CDR3 sequence: CASSERQPSLYGYTF. CDR3 sequence (DNA): TGCGCCAGCAGCGAAAGGCAACCGTCACTCTATGGCTACACCTTC.

This clone was found a few times. The chain combines TRBV4-3 with TRBJ2-7; D is unclear. The CDR3 spans 13 residues. The V and J ends lost 0 bases and 6 bases respectively, with 9 bases between them. Germline-derived CDR1 and CDR2 are LGHNA and YSLEER. The CDR3 coding sequence is TGCGCCAGCAGCCAAGATCGAACTGGCGAGCAGTACTTC. It codes for CASSQDRTGEQYF.

J is TRBJ2-7 and V is TRBV4-3; 9 bases are a match to TRBD2. Germline V gene sequence: CDR1 LGHNA, CDR2 YSLEER. The CDR3 is 16 amino acids. V was clipped by 0 bases and J by 0 bases; unmatched bases: 3. This CDR3 reads CASSQDSSGASYEQYF. As DNA, the CDR3 is TGCGCCAGCAGCCAAGATTCTAGCGGGGCCTCCTACGAGCAGTACTTC.

The chain links TRBV2 to TRBJ2-7; possible D gene TRBD2, 6 bases. CDR1 is SNHLY and CDR2 is FYNNEI in the germline V gene. The CDR3 extends over 13 amino acids. Trimming removed 10 bases from V and 0 bases from J, with 13 bases in between. The CDR3 is CAIGGEFSYEQYF. CDR3 sequence (DNA): TGTGCCATCGGGGGAGAGTTCTCCTACGAGCAGTACTTC.